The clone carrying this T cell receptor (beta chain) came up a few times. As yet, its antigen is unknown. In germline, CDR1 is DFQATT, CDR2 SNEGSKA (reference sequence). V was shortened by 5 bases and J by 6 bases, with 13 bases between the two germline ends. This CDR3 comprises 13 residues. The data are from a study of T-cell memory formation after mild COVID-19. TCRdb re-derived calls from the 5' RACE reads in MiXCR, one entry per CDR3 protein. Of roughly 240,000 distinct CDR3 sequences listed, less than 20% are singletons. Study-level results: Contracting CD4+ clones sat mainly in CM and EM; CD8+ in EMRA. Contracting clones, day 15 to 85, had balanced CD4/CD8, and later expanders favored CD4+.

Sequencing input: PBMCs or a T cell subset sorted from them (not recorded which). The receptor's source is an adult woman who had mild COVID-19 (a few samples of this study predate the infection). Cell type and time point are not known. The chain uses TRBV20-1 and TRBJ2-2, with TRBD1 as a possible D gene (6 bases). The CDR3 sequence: CSARQDYAGELFF. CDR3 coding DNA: TGCAGTGCTCGACAGGATTACGCCGGGGAGCTGTTTTTT.